The T cell receptor (beta chain) described here comes from a study of T cells in Graves' hyperthyroidism and ophthalmopathy. Study background: Peripheral blood sampling occurred at initial diagnosis, before any treatment.

Of note for this clonotype: As yet, its antigen is unknown.

The J segment lost 3 bases and the V segment lost 7 bases, leaving 8 bases of the junction unmatched. Germline V gene data show CDR1 as MNHEY and CDR2 as SMNVEV (reference sequence). The CDR3 is 15 residues long. Findings and caveats of the study: Ophthalmopathy got predicted by the model a median around six months before its onset.

Authors of the study amplified TCR beta CDR3 regions from RNA transcripts. The HTBI primer set was used in a first-round RT-PCR of the TCR CDR3. TCRdb re-derived calls from the multiplex PCR reads in MiXCR, one entry per CDR3 protein. The sample shows around 690,000 distinct CDR3 sequences, roughly a sixth of them seen only once. Uncontrolled infection, other autoimmune disease, pregnancy or lactation disqualified patients from enrolment. Clinical symptoms, serum thyroxine, TRAb, thyroid ultrasound and orbital computed tomography established diagnosis. Sequenced: blood. V is TRBV27 and J is TRBJ2-1, with 8 bases identical to TRBD2. This sequence originates from a man aged 50 to 59 with Graves' hyperthyroidism. The CDR3 loop reads CASTTGLADYNEQFF. The CDR3 DNA reads TGTGCCAGCACCACTGGACTAGCAGACTACAATGAGCAGTTCTTC.